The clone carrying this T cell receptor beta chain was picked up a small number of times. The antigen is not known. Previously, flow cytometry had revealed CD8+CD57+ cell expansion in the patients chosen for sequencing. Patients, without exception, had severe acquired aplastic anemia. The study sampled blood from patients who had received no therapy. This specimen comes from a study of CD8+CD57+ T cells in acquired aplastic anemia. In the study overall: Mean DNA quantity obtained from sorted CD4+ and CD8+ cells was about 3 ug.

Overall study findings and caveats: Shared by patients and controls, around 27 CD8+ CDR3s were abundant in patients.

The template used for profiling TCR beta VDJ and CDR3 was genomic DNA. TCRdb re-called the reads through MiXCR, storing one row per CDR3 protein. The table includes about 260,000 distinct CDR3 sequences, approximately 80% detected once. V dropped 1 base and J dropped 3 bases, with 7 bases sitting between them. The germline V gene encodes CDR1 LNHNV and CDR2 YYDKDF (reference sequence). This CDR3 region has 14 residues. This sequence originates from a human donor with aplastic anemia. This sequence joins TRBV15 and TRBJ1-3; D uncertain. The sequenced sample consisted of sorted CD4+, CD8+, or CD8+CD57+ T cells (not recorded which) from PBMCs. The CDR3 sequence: CATSRAGFGNTIYF. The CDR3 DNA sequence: TGTGCCACCAGCAGAGCCGGCTTTGGAAACACCATATATTTT.